These T cell receptor beta chains were read from a single sample in a study of post-analysis software for immune sequencing data. TCRdb re-called the PCR reads through MiXCR, storing one row per CDR3 protein. In the table there are a few hundred thousand distinct CDR3 sequences, 36% of which are singletons. The sequenced sample consisted of blood. Receptors were obtained from a girl between 10 and 17 years old with multiple sclerosis. Each CDR3 is given with its conserved first and last residue. The D gene is left open where the match is weak. Size values are once, few and many counts, or a class for expanded clones, and some rows have none.

CDR3 DNA	CDR3 protein	clone size	D gene	J gene	V gene
TGTGCCAGCAGTTCACGGACAGGGTCCGCCAATGAGCAGTTCTTC	CASSSRTGSANEQFF	.	TRBD1	TRBJ2-1	TRBV2
TGTGCCAGCAGCCTCCCCCGGGACAGGGGAGTTCGCTGCGAGCAGTACTTC	CASSLPRDRGVRCEQYF	many	TRBD1	TRBJ2-7	TRBV5-5
TGTGCCACCAGTCTAGCGGGGGTTCGTAATGAGCAGTTCTTC	CATSLAGVRNEQFF	.	TRBD2	TRBJ2-1	TRBV24-1
TGTGCCAGCAGCTTAGCACGGATGAACACTGAAGCTTTCTTT	CASSLARMNTEAFF	.	.	TRBJ1-1	TRBV7-9
TGTGCCAGCAGTCCGCGGACTCGGGCGAACGAGCAGTACTTC	CASSPRTRANEQYF	few	.	TRBJ2-7	TRBV6-2/TRBV6-3
TGTGCCAGCAGCCAAGTAGGGGGACTAGCGACAGATACGCAGTATTTT	CASSQVGGLATDTQYF	many	TRBD2	TRBJ2-3	TRBV14
TGTGCCAGCAGTTTGGGACTAGCGGGGTACAATGAGCAGTTCTTC	CASSLGLAGYNEQFF	many	TRBD2	TRBJ2-1	TRBV7-2
TGTGCCAGCAGTTACCAACAGCTCACTACCTATAATTCACCCCTCCACTTT	CASSYQQLTTYNSPLHF	many	.	TRBJ1-6	TRBV6-5
TGTGCCAGCAGTGAGGGGGCCTGGGACTACAATGAGCAGTTCTTC	CASSEGAWDYNEQFF	.	.	TRBJ2-1	TRBV2
TGTGCCAGCAGTGGGGCTGGGACGGGGGAGACCCAGTACTTC	CASSGAGTGETQYF	many	.	TRBJ2-5	TRBV6-1
TGTGCCAGCAGTCTCGCCGGGACAGGGGATACAGATACGCAGTATTTT	CASSLAGTGDTDTQYF	.	TRBD1	TRBJ2-3	TRBV28
TGTGCCATCAGTGAGTCCGGACAGGGCATAGATACGCAGTATTTT	CAISESGQGIDTQYF	.	TRBD1	TRBJ2-3	TRBV10-3
TGCAGTGCCCCTTCCCGGGGCCTGAACACTGAAGCTTTCTTT	CSAPSRGLNTEAFF	once	.	TRBJ1-1	TRBV20-1
TGCGCCAGCAGCTTGGGAGGGTTAACCCGGGGAGCTTTCTTT	CASSLGGLTRGAFF	.	.	TRBJ1-1	TRBV5-1
TGCAGTGCTCTCCCTTTGAAGGGAGGCCACCCCGACAATGAGCAGTTCTTC	CSALPLKGGHPDNEQFF	.	.	TRBJ2-1	TRBV20-1
TGTGCCAGCAGGGGAGGGTCAGATACGCAGTATTTT	CASRGGSDTQYF	.	TRBD2	TRBJ2-3	TRBV5-6
TGTGCCAGCAGCCCTGACAGGGGGCCGCTCTACGAGCAGTACTTC	CASSPDRGPLYEQYF	many	TRBD1	TRBJ2-7	TRBV7-9
TGCAGCGTTGGGGGACAATCTAATCAGCCCCAGCATTTT	CSVGGQSNQPQHF	many	.	TRBJ1-5	TRBV29-1
TGTGCCAGCAGTTTCGGCCCAGATGGGGCCAACATCCTGACTTTC	CASSFGPDGANILTF	.	.	TRBJ2-6	TRBV28
TGTGCCAGCAGCCCGACAGGGAATTTAATATCCGATACGCAGTATTTT	CASSPTGNLISDTQYF	.	TRBD1	TRBJ2-3	TRBV5-8
TGCAGCGTTGACCCCCGGGGCGGGACCCAGTACTTC	CSVDPRGGTQYF	many	.	TRBJ2-5	TRBV29-1
TGCGCCAGCAGCCAAGGACCCAGCTCCTATAATTCACCCCTCCACTTT	CASSQGPSSYNSPLHF	many	.	TRBJ1-6	TRBV4-1
TGTGCCAGCAGTCTTGACAGGGGGCTCCACAATGAGCAGTTCTTC	CASSLDRGLHNEQFF	many	TRBD1	TRBJ2-1	TRBV6-1
TGTGCCAGCAGCTCAACCGCTGCCCAGGAGCAGTTCTTC	CASSSTAAQEQFF	many	.	TRBJ2-1	TRBV7-9
TGCGCCAGCAGCGGGGGACTAGCGGGCAATGAGCAGTTCTTC	CASSGGLAGNEQFF	many	TRBD2	TRBJ2-1	TRBV5-1
TGCGCCAGCAGCCAAGAAGGGCTAGCGGGTTATGAGCAGTTCTTC	CASSQEGLAGYEQFF	many	TRBD2	TRBJ2-1	TRBV4-1
TGCGCCAGCAGCTTGGAACAGGTCCTCACAGATACGCAGTATTTT	CASSLEQVLTDTQYF	.	.	TRBJ2-3	TRBV5-1
TGTGCCTCGACCAGGGGCGGCTATGGCTACACCTTC	CASTRGGYGYTF	many	.	TRBJ1-2	TRBV7-9
TGTGCCAGCTCACCACCGGGACTACAAGAGACCCAGTACTTC	CASSPPGLQETQYF	.	TRBD2	TRBJ2-5	TRBV18
TGCGCCAGCAGCGAGGGGGGACCCGTCGGGGAGCTGTTTTTT	CASSEGGPVGELFF	many	.	TRBJ2-2	TRBV5-1
TGTGCCAGCGGAGACAGGCACAGCTCTGGGGCCAACGTCCTGACTTTC	CASGDRHSSGANVLTF	many	.	TRBJ2-6	TRBV6-6
TGTGCCAGTGAACAGGCAAACACCATATATTTT	CASEQANTIYF	.	.	TRBJ1-3	TRBV21-1
TGTGCCAGCAGCCGGAATCCGGGACTAGCGGGAGGCAGCTCCTACAATGAGCAGTACTTC	CASSRNPGLAGGSSYNEQYF	few	TRBD2	TRBJ2-7	TRBV7-3
TGTGCCAGCAGTTTGACTAGCCGCCAGTTCTTC	CASSLTSRQFF	.	TRBD2	TRBJ2-1	TRBV2
TGCGCCAGCAGCGCCGGGACTAGCGGACATGAGCAGTTCTTC	CASSAGTSGHEQFF	few	TRBD2	TRBJ2-1	TRBV5-1
TGCGCCAGCAGCTTGCTTGGGACGGCAAACTCTGGGGCCAACGTCCTGACTTTC	CASSLLGTANSGANVLTF	many	.	TRBJ2-6	TRBV5-1
TGCGCCAGCAGCTTGGGGGGACTAGCGGGAGGAGAGACCCAGTACTTC	CASSLGGLAGGETQYF	many	TRBD2	TRBJ2-5	TRBV5-1
TGTGCCAGCAGTCCCCGGGGACTAGCGGGAGGGGACTCCTACAATGAGCAGTTCTTC	CASSPRGLAGGDSYNEQFF	few	TRBD2	TRBJ2-1	TRBV6-4
TGTGCCAGCAGTTTGGGAATTCGGGATCAGTTGGAGCAGTACTTC	CASSLGIRDQLEQYF	.	.	TRBJ2-7	TRBV27
TGTGCCAGCAGTTCCCCTGCGGGACACCTCTCTGGGGCCAACGTCCTGACTTTC	CASSSPAGHLSGANVLTF	many	.	TRBJ2-6	TRBV28
TGTGCCAGCTCCCCGCGCTCCCCCACAGATACGCAGTATTTT	CASSPRSPTDTQYF	.	.	TRBJ2-3	TRBV27
TGTGCCAGCAGTGAAATCGAAGATACGAGCACTGAAGCTTTTTTT	CASSEIEDTSTEAFF	.	.	TRBJ1-1	TRBV25-1
TGCAGTGCTAGGGCTGACAGGGCAACTTATGACTGCACCTTC	CSARADRATYDCTF	.	TRBD1	TRBJ1-2	TRBV20-1
TGTGCCAGCACCGGAGGGGGATTGACCGGGGAGCTGTTTTTT	CASTGGGLTGELFF	.	.	TRBJ2-2	TRBV27
TGTGCCAGCAGCCCACAGGGAGGCTACAAGGATACGCAGTATTTT	CASSPQGGYKDTQYF	many	.	TRBJ2-3	TRBV6-5
TGTGCCACCAGTGATTTACGGGGAACGAACACCGGGGAGCTGTTTTTT	CATSDLRGTNTGELFF	.	.	TRBJ2-2	TRBV24-1
TGCGCCAGCAGCGCGCGGGGGGGCCCCTACGAGCAGTACTTC	CASSARGGPYEQYF	once	TRBD2	TRBJ2-7	TRBV4-1
TGCAGTGCAGGCGTCCTCACAGATACGCAGTATTTT	CSAGVLTDTQYF	many	.	TRBJ2-3	TRBV20-1
TGCAGCGTTGCCCGGCCTCTTGACAGGGCCCCTGAAGCTTTCTTT	CSVARPLDRAPEAFF	few	TRBD1	TRBJ1-1	TRBV29-1
TGCAGTGCTACAGGCGCGGGACTAGCGGGGTCGAATGAGCAGTTCTTC	CSATGAGLAGSNEQFF	few	TRBD2	TRBJ2-1	TRBV20-1
TGTGCCATCAGCGGGACTAGCGAAAGCAATGAGCAGTTCTTC	CAISGTSESNEQFF	.	TRBD2	TRBJ2-1	TRBV10-3